These T cell receptor beta chains were read from a single sample in a study of shared clonotypes between healthy human individuals. Method: immunoSEQ multiplex PCR; TCRdb's copy keeps in-frame clones and lacks some. The sample has hundreds of thousands of clones; roughly 96% are singletons. Specimen: naive CD8+ T cells sorted from blood. The receptors originated from a young woman in good health. The CDR3 runs from the conserved cysteine through the conserved F or W. The D gene is left open where the match is weak. The size entry is marked missing in some rows and otherwise reads once, few, many or a size class.

>TRBJ2-1|TRBV5-1|NA|NA
CASSLGGSLDEQFF
TGCGCCAGCAGCTTGGGAGGGAGTCTCGATGAGCAGTTCTTC
>TRBJ1-2|TRBV2|NA|NA
CASGGIAGYTF
TGTGCCAGCGGGGGGATTGCTGGCTACACCTTC
>TRBJ2-3|TRBV28|TRBD2|NA
CASSGGTSEGTDTQYF
TGTGCCAGCAGTGGGGGGACTAGCGAGGGCACAGATACGCAGTATTTT
>TRBJ2-3|TRBV11-2|TRBD1|NA
CASSLGQGPDTQYF
TGTGCCAGCAGCTTGGGACAGGGGCCAGATACGCAGTATTTT
>TRBJ2-5|TRBV7-9|NA|NA
CASSPDQIGTQYF
TGTGCCAGCAGCCCGGACCAAATTGGGACCCAGTACTTC
>TRBJ2-1|TRBV10-3|NA|NA
CAISEPSLSSYNEQFF
TGTGCCATCAGTGAGCCCTCCCTGAGCTCCTACAATGAGCAGTTCTTC
>TRBJ2-7|TRBV28|NA|NA
CASSFAMGARRFSYEQYF
TGTGCCAGCAGTTTTGCTATGGGGGCGCGAAGGTTTAGCTACGAGCAGTACTTC
>TRBJ2-4|TRBV10-3|TRBD1|NA
CAISEPTGDENF
TGTGCCATCAGTGAGCCGACAGGGGACGAGAACTTC
>TRBJ1-2|TRBV27|NA|few
CASSFGQGYGYTF
TGTGCCAGCAGTTTTGGGCAGGGCTATGGCTACACCTTC
>TRBJ2-7|TRBV28|TRBD2|few
CASRKSGSVNEQYF
TGTGCCAGCAGGAAGAGCGGGAGTGTCAACGAGCAGTACTTC
>TRBJ2-5|TRBV4-2|NA|NA
CASSLGAGIQETQYF
TGTGCCAGCAGCCTTGGGGCGGGGATCCAAGAGACCCAGTACTTC
>TRBJ1-1|TRBV6-6|NA|NA
CASSSAPTEAFF
TGTGCCAGCAGCTCGGCCCCCACTGAAGCTTTCTTT
>TRBJ2-7|TRBV5-6|TRBD1|NA
CASSQLDRVSYEQYF
TGTGCCAGCAGCCAACTAGACAGGGTATCCTACGAGCAGTACTTC
>TRBJ2-2|TRBV7-9|TRBD1|NA
CASRSRDRENIGELFF
TGTGCCAGCAGATCTCGGGACAGGGAAAATATCGGGGAGCTGTTTTTT
>TRBJ2-7|TRBV28|TRBD1|once
CASSWTGGSREQYF
TGTGCCAGCAGCTGGACAGGGGGAAGTCGTGAGCAGTACTTC
>TRBJ2-2|TRBV9|TRBD2|NA
CASSLGLAGVGTGELFF
TGTGCCAGCAGCCTGGGACTAGCGGGAGTCGGCACCGGGGAGCTGTTTTTT
>TRBJ1-1|TRBV7-8|TRBD1|NA
CASSPLQGDTEAFF
TGTGCCAGCAGCCCGCTCCAGGGGGACACTGAAGCTTTCTTT
>TRBJ1-2|TRBV27|TRBD1|NA
CASSPSWQGAAGYTF
TGTGCCAGCAGTCCAAGCTGGCAGGGGGCAGCCGGCTACACCTTC
>TRBJ2-5|TRBV5-4|NA|NA
CASSLEAQETQYF
TGTGCCAGCAGCTTGGAAGCTCAAGAGACCCAGTACTTC
>TRBJ2-7|TRBV4-1|TRBD2|NA
CASSQPGLASEQYF
TGCGCCAGCAGCCAACCGGGACTAGCGTCCGAGCAGTACTTC
>TRBJ2-1|TRBV9|NA|NA
CASSVDGEGTHNEQFF
TGTGCCAGCAGCGTAGATGGGGAAGGTACGCACAATGAGCAGTTCTTC
>TRBJ1-2|TRBV15|NA|once
CATSRAGETGYTF
TGTGCCACCAGCAGAGCTGGGGAGACTGGCTACACCTTC
>TRBJ1-2|TRBV4-1|NA|NA
CASSQALGGSYYGYTF
TGCGCCAGCAGCCAAGCTCTAGGGGGAAGTTACTATGGCTACACCTTC